The clone carrying this T cell receptor (beta chain) appeared a single time. In the original processing: Amplified reference gene primers provided the basis for estimating nucleated cell counts. TCRdb keeps only in-frame clones here, not all; method: immunoSEQ multiplex PCR. The V and J calls and clone size come from that table; D and trimming were worked out from the DNA. The sample lists more than 200,000 clones; approximately 86% were seen once. The data belong to a study of blood T cell repertoires in COVID-19. Across the study: Sites in the United States, Italy and Spain provided acute and convalescent COVID-19 samples. PBMCs, B-cell-depleted T cells, or T cells were the source of the cDNA or gDNA that made up the material.

The CDR3 is 15 amino acids. The V gene's germline CDR1 is SGHNT and CDR2 YENEEA. V lost 5 bases and J lost 4; bases outside the gene matches: 8. Sequences were obtained from peripheral blood. This sequence originates from a man aged 25 to 40 with active or convalescent COVID-19. The V and J genes are TRBV11-3 and TRBJ1-1, with TRBD1 matching over 9 bases. DNA for the CDR3: TGTGCCAGCAGCGCGACAGGGGGGGTGGGCACTGAAGCTTTCTTT. This translates into CASSATGGVGTEAFF.